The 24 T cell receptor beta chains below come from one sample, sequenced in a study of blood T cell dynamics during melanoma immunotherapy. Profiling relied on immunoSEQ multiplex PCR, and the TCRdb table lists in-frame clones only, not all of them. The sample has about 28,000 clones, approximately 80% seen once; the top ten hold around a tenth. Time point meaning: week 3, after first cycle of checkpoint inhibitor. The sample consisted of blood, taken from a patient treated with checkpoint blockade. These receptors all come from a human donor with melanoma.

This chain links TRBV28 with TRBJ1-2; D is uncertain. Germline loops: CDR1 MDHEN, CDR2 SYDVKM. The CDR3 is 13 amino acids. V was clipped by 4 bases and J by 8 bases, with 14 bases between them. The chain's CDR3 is CASSSSRFGGYTF. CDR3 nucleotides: TGTGCCAGCAGTTCGTCGAGGTTCGGAGGCTACACCTTC.

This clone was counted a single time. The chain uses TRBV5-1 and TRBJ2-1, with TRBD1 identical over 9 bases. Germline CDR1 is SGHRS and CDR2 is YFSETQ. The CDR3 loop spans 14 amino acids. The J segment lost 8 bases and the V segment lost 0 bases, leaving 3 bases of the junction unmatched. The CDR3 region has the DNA TGCGCCAGCAGCTTGGGAACAGGGGGCCATGAGCAGTTCTTC. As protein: CASSLGTGGHEQFF.

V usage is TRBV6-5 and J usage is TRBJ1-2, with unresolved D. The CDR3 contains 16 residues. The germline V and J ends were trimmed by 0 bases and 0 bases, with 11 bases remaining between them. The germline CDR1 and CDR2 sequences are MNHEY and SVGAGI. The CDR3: CASSYSELGSNYGYTF. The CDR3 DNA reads TGTGCCAGCAGTTACTCCGAGTTGGGCTCTAACTATGGCTACACCTTC.

CDR3 sequence: CASSFTGGETQYF. In DNA, the CDR3 is TGTGCCAGCAGTTTTACAGGTGGAGAGACCCAGTACTTC. The rearrangement uses TRBV28 and TRBJ2-5, with D perhaps TRBD1 (5 bases). The V gene lost 3 bases and the J gene lost 4 bases, with 9 bases spanning the gap. This CDR3 has 13 residues. CDR1 MDHEN and CDR2 SYDVKM come from the germline V gene.

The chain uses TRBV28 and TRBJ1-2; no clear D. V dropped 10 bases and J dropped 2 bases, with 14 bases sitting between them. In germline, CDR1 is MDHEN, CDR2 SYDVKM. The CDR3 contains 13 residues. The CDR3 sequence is CATSLESNYGYTF. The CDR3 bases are TGTGCCACCTCCCTTGAGAGCAACTATGGCTACACCTTC.

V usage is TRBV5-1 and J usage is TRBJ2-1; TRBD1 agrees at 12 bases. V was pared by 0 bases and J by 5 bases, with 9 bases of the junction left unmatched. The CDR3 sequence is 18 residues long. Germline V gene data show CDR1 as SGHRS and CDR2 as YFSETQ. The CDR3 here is CASSLAFPGTGGHNEQFF. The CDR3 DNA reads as TGCGCCAGCAGCTTGGCCTTCCCCGGGACAGGGGGCCACAATGAGCAGTTCTTC.

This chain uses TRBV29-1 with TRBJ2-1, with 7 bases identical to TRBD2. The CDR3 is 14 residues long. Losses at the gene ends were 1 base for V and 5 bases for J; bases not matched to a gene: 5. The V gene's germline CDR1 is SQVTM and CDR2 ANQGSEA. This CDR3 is CSVEGLAEDNEQFF. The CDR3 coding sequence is TGCAGCGTTGAAGGTCTAGCGGAGGACAATGAGCAGTTCTTC.

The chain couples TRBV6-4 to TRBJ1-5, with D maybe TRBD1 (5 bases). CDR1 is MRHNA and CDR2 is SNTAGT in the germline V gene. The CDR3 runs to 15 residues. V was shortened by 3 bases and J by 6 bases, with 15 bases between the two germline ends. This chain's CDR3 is CASSEGGSGSQPQHF. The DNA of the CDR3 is TGTGCCAGCAGTGAGGGGGGGTCGGGATCTCAGCCCCAGCATTTT.

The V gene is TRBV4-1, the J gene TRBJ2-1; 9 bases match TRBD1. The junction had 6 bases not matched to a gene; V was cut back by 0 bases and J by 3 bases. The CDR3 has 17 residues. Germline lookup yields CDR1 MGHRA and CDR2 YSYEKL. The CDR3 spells CASSQDGQGLGYNEQFF. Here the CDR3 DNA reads TGCGCCAGCAGCCAAGACGGACAGGGGTTAGGCTACAATGAGCAGTTCTTC.

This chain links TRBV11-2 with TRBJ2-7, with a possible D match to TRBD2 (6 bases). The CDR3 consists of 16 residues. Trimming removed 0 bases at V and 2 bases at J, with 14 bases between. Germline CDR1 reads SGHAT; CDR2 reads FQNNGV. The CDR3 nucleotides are TGTGCCAGCAGCTTAGAGACGGCGGGGTCCCCCTACGAGCAGTACTTC. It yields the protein CASSLETAGSPYEQYF.

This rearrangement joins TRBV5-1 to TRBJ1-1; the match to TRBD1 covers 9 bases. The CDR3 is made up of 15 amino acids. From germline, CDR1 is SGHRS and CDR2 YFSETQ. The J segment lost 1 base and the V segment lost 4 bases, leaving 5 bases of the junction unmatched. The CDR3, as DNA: TGCGCCAGCAGCCCGGGACAGGGCTGGAACACTGAAGCTTTCTTT. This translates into CASSPGQGWNTEAFF. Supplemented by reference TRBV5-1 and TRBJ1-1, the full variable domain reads KAGVTQTPRYLIKTRGQQVTLSCSPISGHRSVSWYQQTPGQGLQFLFEYFSETQRNKGNFPGRFSGRQFSNSRSEMNVSTLELGDSALYLCASSPGQGWNTEAFFGQGTRLTVV.

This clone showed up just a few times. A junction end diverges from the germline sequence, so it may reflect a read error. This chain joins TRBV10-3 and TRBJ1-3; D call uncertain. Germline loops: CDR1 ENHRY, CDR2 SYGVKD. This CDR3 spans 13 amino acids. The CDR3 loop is CAIREASGNTIYF. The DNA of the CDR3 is TGTGCCATCCGTGAGGCTTCTGGAAACACCATATATTTT.

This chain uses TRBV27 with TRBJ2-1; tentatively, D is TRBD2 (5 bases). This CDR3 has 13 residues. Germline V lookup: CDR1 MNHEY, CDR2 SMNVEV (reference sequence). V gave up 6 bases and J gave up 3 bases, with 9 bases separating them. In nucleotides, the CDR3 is TGTGCCAGCAGAACCGGGAACTACAATGAGCAGTTCTTC. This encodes CASRTGNYNEQFF.

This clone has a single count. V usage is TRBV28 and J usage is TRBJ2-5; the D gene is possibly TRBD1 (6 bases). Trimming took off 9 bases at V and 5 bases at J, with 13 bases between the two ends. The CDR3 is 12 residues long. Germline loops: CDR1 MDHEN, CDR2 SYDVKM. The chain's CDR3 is CASRFQGETQYF. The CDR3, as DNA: TGTGCCAGTCGATTTCAGGGGGAGACCCAGTACTTC.

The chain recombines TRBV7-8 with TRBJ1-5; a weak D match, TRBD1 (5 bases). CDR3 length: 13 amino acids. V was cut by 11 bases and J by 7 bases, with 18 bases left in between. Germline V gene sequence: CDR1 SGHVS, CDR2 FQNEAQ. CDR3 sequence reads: CAGSGGVNQPQHF. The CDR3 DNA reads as TGTGCCGGAAGCGGAGGGGTGAACCAGCCCCAGCATTTT.

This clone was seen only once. Here the CDR3 reads CASSHLAGDNEQFF. The CDR3 nucleotides are TGTGCCAGCAGCCATCTAGCGGGGGATAATGAGCAGTTCTTC. This sequence joins TRBV5-4 and TRBJ2-1; 10 bases line up with TRBD2. In germline, CDR1 is SGHNT, CDR2 YYREEE (reference sequence). Trimming at V came to 4 bases and at J to 7 bases, leaving 5 bases not matched to a gene. The CDR3 totals 14 residues.

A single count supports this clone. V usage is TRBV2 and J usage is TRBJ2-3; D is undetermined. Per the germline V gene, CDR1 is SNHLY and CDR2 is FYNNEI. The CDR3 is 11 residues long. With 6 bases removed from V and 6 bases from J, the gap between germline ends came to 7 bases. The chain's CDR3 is CASRGGDTQYF. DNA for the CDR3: TGTGCCAGCAGGGGTGGGGATACGCAGTATTTT.

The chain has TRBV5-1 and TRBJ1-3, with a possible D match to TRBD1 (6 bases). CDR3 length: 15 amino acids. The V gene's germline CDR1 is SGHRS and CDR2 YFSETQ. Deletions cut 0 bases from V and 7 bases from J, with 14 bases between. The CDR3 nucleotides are TGCGCCAGCAGCTTGGCACAGGGCGTTGGGAACACCATATATTTT. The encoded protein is CASSLAQGVGNTIYF.

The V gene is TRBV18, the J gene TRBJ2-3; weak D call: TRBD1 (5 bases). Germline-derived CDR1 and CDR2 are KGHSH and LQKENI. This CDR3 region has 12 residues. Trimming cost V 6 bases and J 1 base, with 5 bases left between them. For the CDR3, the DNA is TGTGCCAGCTCGACAGGCACAGATACGCAGTATTTT. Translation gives CASSTGTDTQYF.

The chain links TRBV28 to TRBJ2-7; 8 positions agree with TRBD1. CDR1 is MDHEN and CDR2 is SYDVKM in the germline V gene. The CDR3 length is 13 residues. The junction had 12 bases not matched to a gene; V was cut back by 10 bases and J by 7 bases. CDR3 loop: CATNAGQVGEQYF. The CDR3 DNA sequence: TGTGCCACCAATGCGGGACAGGTGGGAGAGCAGTACTTC.

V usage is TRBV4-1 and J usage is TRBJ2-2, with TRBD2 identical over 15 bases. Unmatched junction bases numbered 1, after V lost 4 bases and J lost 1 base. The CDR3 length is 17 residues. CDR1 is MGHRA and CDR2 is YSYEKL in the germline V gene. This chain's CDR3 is CASSPGLAGGNTGELFF. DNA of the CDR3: TGCGCCAGCAGCCCGGGACTAGCGGGGGGGAACACCGGGGAGCTGTTTTTT.

The CDR3: CASSERGDTDTQYF. In DNA, the CDR3 is TGCGCCAGCAGCGAGCGGGGGGACACAGATACGCAGTATTTT. The genes are TRBV5-1 and TRBJ2-3; TRBD2 agrees at 9 bases. CDR1 SGHRS and CDR2 YFSETQ come from the germline V gene. The CDR3 sequence is 14 residues long. Trimming took 4 bases from V and 2 from J; bases not matched to a gene: 2.

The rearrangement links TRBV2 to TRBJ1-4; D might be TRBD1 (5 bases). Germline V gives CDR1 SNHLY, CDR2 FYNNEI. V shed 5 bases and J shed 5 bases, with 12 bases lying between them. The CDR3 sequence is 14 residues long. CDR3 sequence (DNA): TGTGCCAGCAGTACCGGGACGGCCAATGAAAAACTGTTTTTT. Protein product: CASSTGTANEKLFF.

The CDR3, as DNA: TGTGCCAGCTCACCGGACCGGGACAGGGGCACAGATACGCAGTATTTT. Translating gives CASSPDRDRGTDTQYF. The chain combines TRBV18 with TRBJ2-3; TRBD1 aligns across 9 bases. V shed 3 bases and J 1 base; nucleotides not matched to a gene: 5. CDR1 is KGHSH and CDR2 is LQKENI in the germline V gene. This CDR3 is built from 16 residues.